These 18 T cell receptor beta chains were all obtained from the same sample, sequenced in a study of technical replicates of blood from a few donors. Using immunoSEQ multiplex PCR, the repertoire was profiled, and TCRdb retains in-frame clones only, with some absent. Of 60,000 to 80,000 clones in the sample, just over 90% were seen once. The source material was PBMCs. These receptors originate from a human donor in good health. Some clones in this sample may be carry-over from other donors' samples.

CDR3 DNA: TGTGCCAGCAGCAATCAGGGGCAGGTCGGGGGGGAAAAACTGTTTTTT. Protein: CASSNQGQVGGEKLFF. V gene TRBV7-7 combines with J gene TRBJ1-4, with D perhaps matching TRBD1 (6 bases). Germline V gives CDR1 SSHAT, CDR2 FNYEAQ (reference sequence). The CDR3 is made up of 16 amino acids. V lost 5 bases and J lost 8, with 21 bases in between. Full variable domain (rest looked up from reference TRBV7-7 and TRBJ1-4): GAGVSQSPRYKVTKRGQDVTLRCDPISSHATLYWYQQALGQGPEFLTYFNYEAQPDKSGLPSDRFSAERPEGSISTLTIQRTEQRDSAMYRCASSNQGQVGGEKLFFGSGTQLSVL.

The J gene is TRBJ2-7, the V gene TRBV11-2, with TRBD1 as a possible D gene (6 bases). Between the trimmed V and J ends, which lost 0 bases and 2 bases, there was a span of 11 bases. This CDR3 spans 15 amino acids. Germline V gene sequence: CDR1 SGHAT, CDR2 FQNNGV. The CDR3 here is CASSLDYYRAYEQYF. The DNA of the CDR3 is TGTGCCAGCAGCTTAGACTACTACAGGGCCTACGAGCAGTACTTC.

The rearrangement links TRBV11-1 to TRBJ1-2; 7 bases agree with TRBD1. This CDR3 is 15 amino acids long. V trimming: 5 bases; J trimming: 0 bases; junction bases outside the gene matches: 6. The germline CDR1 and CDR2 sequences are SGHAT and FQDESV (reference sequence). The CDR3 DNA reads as TGTGCCAGCAGCCCGAACAGGGGAGCTAACTATGGCTACACCTTC. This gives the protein CASSPNRGANYGYTF.

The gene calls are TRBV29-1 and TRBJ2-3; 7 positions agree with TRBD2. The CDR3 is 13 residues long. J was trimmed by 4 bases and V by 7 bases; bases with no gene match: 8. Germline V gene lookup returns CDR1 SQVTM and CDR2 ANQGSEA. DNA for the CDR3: TGCAGCGCCAGGCGGCTAGCGGCAGATACGCAGTATTTT. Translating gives CSARRLAADTQYF.

The CDR3 nucleotides read TGCGCCAGCTCGAACGGTGGCAGGGCCACTGAAGCTTTCTTT. Its protein is CASSNGGRATEAFF. This chain connects TRBV5-1 to TRBJ1-1; D is possibly TRBD1 (5 bases). Germline CDR1 SGHRS, CDR2 YFSETQ. V gave up 7 bases and J gave up 4 bases, with 17 bases separating them. The CDR3 contains 14 residues.

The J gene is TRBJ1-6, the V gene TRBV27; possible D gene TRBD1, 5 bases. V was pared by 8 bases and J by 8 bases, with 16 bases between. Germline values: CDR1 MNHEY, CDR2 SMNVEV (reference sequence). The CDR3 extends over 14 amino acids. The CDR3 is CASALGGYYSPLHF. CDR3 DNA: TGTGCCAGCGCTCTTGGGGGGTATTATTCACCCCTCCACTTT.

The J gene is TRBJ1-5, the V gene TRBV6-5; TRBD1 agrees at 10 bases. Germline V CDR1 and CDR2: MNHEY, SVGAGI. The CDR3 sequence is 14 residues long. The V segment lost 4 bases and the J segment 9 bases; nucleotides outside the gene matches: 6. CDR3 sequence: CASSSWTGGMPQHF. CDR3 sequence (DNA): TGTGCCAGCAGTTCGTGGACAGGGGGGATGCCCCAGCATTTT.

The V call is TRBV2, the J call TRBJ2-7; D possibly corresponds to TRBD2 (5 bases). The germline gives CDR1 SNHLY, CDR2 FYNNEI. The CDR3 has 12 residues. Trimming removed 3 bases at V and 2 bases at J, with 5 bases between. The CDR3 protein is CASSERAYEQYF. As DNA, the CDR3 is TGTGCCAGCAGTGAGAGGGCCTACGAGCAGTACTTC.

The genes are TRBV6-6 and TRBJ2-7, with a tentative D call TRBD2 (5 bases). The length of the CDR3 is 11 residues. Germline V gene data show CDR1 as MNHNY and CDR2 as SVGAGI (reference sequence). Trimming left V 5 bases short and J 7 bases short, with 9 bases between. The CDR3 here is CASSLEREQYF. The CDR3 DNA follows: TGTGCCAGCAGTCTCGAGCGGGAGCAGTACTTC.

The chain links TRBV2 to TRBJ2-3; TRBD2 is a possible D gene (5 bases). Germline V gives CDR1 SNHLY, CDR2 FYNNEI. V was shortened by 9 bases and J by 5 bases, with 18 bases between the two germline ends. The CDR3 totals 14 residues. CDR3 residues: CARTPASGGDTQYF. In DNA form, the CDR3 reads TGTGCCAGGACCCCCGCTAGTGGAGGAGATACGCAGTATTTT. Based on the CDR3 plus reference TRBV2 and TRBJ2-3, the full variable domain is EPEVTQTPSHQVTQMGQEVILRCVPISNHLYFYWYRQILGQKVEFLVSFYNNEISEKSEIFDDQFSVERPDGSNFTLKIRSTKLEDSAMYFCARTPASGGDTQYFGPGTRLTVL.

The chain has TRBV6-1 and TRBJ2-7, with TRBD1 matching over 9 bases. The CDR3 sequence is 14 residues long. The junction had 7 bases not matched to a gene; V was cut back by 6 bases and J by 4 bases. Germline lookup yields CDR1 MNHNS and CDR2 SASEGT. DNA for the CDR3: TGTGCCAGCAGGGCCGGGACAGGGAGTTACGAGCAGTACTTC. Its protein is CASRAGTGSYEQYF.

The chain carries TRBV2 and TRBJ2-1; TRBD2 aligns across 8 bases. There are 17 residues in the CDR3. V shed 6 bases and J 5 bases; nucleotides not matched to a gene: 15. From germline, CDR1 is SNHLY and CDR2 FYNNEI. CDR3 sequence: CASSVAGTRGGDNEQFF. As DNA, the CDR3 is TGTGCCAGCAGCGTCGCCGGGACTAGAGGGGGGGACAATGAGCAGTTCTTC. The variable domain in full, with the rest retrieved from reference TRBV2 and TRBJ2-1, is EPEVTQTPSHQVTQMGQEVILRCVPISNHLYFYWYRQILGQKVEFLVSFYNNEISEKSEIFDDQFSVERPDGSNFTLKIRSTKLEDSAMYFCASSVAGTRGGDNEQFFGPGTRLTVL.

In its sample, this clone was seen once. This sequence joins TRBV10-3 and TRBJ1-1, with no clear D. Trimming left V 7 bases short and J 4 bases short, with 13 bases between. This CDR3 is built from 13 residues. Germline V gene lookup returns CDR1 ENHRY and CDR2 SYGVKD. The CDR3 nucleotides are TGTGCCATCACCGCGTACGGGAGCACTGAAGCTTTCTTT. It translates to CAITAYGSTEAFF.

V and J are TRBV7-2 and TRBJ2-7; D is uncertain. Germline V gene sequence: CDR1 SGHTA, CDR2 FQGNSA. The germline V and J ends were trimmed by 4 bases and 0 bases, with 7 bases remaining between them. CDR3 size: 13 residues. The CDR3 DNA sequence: TGTGCCAGCAGCTCCGTTTCCTCCTACGAGCAGTACTTC. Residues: CASSSVSSYEQYF.

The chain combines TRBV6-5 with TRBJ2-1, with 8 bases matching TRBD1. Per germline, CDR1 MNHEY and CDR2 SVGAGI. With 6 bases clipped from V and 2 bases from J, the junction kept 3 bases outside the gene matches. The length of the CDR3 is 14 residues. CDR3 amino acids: CASSPGGAYNEQFF. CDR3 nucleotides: TGTGCCAGCAGCCCAGGGGGCGCCTACAATGAGCAGTTCTTC.

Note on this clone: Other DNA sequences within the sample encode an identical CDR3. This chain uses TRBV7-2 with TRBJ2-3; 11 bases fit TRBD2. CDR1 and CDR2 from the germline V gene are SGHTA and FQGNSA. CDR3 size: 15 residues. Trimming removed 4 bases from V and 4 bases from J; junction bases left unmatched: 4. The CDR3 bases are TGTGCCAGCAGCTCACTAGCGGGGGCCCCAGATACGCAGTATTTT. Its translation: CASSSLAGAPDTQYF.

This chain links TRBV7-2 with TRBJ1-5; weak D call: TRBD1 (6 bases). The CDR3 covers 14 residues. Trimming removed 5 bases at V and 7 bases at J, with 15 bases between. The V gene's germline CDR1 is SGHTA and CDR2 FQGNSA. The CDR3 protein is CASSIGGQGQPQHF. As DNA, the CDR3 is TGTGCCAGCAGCATTGGGGGTCAGGGGCAGCCCCAGCATTTT.

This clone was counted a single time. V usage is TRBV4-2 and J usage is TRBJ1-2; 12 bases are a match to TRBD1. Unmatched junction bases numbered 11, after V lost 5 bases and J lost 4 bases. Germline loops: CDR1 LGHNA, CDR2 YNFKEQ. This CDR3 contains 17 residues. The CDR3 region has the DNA TGTGCCAGCAGCGCGGGGGGACAGGGGGCCCTAAGCTATGGCTACACCTTC. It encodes CASSAGGQGALSYGYTF.